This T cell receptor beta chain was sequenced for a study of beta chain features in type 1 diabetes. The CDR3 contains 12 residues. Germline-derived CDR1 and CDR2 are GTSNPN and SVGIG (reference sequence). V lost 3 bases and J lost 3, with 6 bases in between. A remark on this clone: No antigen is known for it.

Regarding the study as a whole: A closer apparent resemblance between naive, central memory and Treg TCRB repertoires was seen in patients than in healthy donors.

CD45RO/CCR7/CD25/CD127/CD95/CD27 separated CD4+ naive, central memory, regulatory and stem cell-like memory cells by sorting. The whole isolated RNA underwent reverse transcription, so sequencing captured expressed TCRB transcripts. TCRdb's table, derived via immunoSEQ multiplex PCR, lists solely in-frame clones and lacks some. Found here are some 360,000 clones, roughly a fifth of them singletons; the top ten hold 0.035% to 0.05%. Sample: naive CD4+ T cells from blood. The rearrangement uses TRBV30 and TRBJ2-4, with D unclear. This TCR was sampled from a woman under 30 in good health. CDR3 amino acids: CAWRTYKNIQYF. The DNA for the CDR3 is TGTGCCTGGAGGACATACAAAAACATTCAGTACTTC.